The 30 T cell receptor beta chains listed next were all sequenced from one sample in a study of cytomegalovirus exposure and HLA in healthy donors (dated by TCRdb to about 2017). The method was the immunoSEQ multiplex PCR assay. TCRdb retrieved this table from immuneACCESS and kept in-frame rearrangements only. Not all clones are present; in checked studies, unresolved V genes account for under half, and no reason is known for the remainder. The sample has 70,000 to 80,000 clones on record, approximately 94% of them singletons. The ten biggest clones cover approximately 3.5% of the sample. The sequenced material came from PBMCs. The receptors shown here come from a woman in her late teens or twenties in good health and CMV-seropositive.

Only one count was recorded for this clone. The chain carries TRBV27 and TRBJ2-1; D perhaps matches TRBD1 (5 bases). The V end was cut by 4 bases, the J end by 0 bases, with 13 bases between. The CDR3 has 16 residues. CDR1 is MNHEY and CDR2 is SMNVEV in the germline V gene (reference sequence). The CDR3 loop reads CASSYLRVASYNEQFF. DNA of the CDR3: TGTGCCAGCAGTTATCTCAGGGTGGCCTCCTACAATGAGCAGTTCTTC.

The J gene is TRBJ2-7, the V gene TRBV28, with TRBD1 matching over 11 bases. V shed 6 bases, J shed 4 bases, and the junction held 20 bases outside the gene matches. The CDR3 is 19 amino acids. CDR1 MDHEN and CDR2 SYDVKM come from the germline V gene. CDR3 sequence reads: CASSPLRDRGSVPPYEQYF. The CDR3 DNA reads TGTGCCAGCAGCCCACTCCGGGACAGGGGGTCAGTTCCACCTTACGAGCAGTACTTC.

The chain joins TRBV2 to TRBJ2-1; 7 bases map to TRBD1. The CDR3 is 16 residues long. Germline-derived CDR1 and CDR2 are SNHLY and FYNNEI. Trimming at V came to 8 bases and at J to 7 bases, leaving 17 bases not matched to a gene. The DNA of the CDR3 is TGTGCCAGCTGGATCTCCGACAGGGTGGAGACGAATGAGCAGTTCTTC. Encoded protein: CASWISDRVETNEQFF.

This sequence joins TRBV18 and TRBJ2-7, with 8 bases matching TRBD1. CDR3 length: 13 residues. Looked up from germline, CDR1 is KGHSH and CDR2 is LQKENI. V was pared by 4 bases and J by 7 bases, with 6 bases of the junction left unmatched. The CDR3 DNA reads TGTGCCAGCTCACTGGGACAGGATCGGGAGCAGTACTTC. It yields the protein CASSLGQDREQYF.

The rearrangement uses TRBV5-8 and TRBJ2-6; 9 positions agree with TRBD1. The CDR3 is 18 amino acids. Germline V gene sequence: CDR1 SGHTS, CDR2 YDEGEE. Trimming at V came to 4 bases and at J to 0 bases, leaving 8 bases not matched to a gene. This CDR3 is CASSLRTGVFSGANVLTF. The CDR3 nucleotides read TGTGCCAGCAGCCTCCGGACAGGGGTGTTCTCTGGGGCCAACGTCCTGACTTTC.

With regard to this clone: The sample holds other DNA sequences that translate to the same CDR3. The chain couples TRBV5-1 to TRBJ2-7; tentative D call: TRBD1 (5 bases). CDR1 is SGHRS, CDR2 YFSETQ, per germline. The CDR3 loop spans 14 amino acids. The ends were cut back, 3 bases at V and 4 bases at J, with 14 bases in the middle. The CDR3 spells CASSYRQIPYEQYF. DNA for the CDR3: TGCGCCAGCAGCTACAGACAGATCCCTTACGAGCAGTACTTC.

The chain uses TRBV7-2 and TRBJ2-7; D is undetermined. The V end was cut by 1 base, the J end by 1 base, with 14 bases between. The V gene's germline CDR1 is SGHTA and CDR2 FQGNSA. This CDR3 is 16 amino acids long. For the CDR3, the DNA is TGTGCCAGCAGCTTAGGGCCCCAGGTCCCTTCCTACGAGCAGTACTTC. Its protein is CASSLGPQVPSYEQYF.

The rearrangement uses TRBV20-1 and TRBJ1-2; TRBD1 is a possible D gene (6 bases). In germline, CDR1 is DFQATT, CDR2 SNEGSKA (reference sequence). This CDR3 has 11 amino acids. V lost 3 bases and J 11 bases, leaving 13 bases between the germline ends. CDR3 in amino acids: CSARVLGGYTF. DNA of the CDR3: TGCAGTGCTAGGGTCCTAGGGGGTTACACCTTC.

The chain recombines TRBV19 with TRBJ1-2; tentatively, D is TRBD1 (6 bases). With 6 bases removed from V and 4 bases from J, the gap between germline ends came to 18 bases. Germline V gene data show CDR1 as LNHDA and CDR2 as SQIVND (reference sequence). This CDR3 region has 15 residues. The CDR3 reads CASSETDRAIYGYTF. In DNA form, the CDR3 reads TGTGCCAGTAGCGAGACGGACAGAGCTATCTATGGCTACACCTTC.

The rearrangement links TRBV5-1 to TRBJ2-1; D may be TRBD2 (6 bases). The V end was cut by 2 bases, the J end by 8 bases, with 8 bases between. The CDR3 is 12 amino acids. Germline CDR1 and CDR2: SGHRS and YFSETQ. The CDR3 loop is CASSFWGDEQFF. CDR3 coding DNA: TGCGCCAGCAGCTTTTGGGGGGATGAGCAGTTCTTC.

The chain uses TRBV4-2 and TRBJ2-6; TRBD2 aligns across 13 bases. The CDR3 has 18 amino acids. Trimming cost V 1 base and J 2 bases; bases outside gene matches: 2. The germline CDR1 and CDR2 sequences are LGHNA and YNFKEQ. CDR3 DNA sequence: TGTGCCAGCAGCCAAGTGGGGACTAGCGGGACTGGGGCCAACGTCCTGACTTTC. It is translated as CASSQVGTSGTGANVLTF.

The chain uses TRBV5-1 and TRBJ1-3, with D possibly matching TRBD1 (6 bases). The CDR3 has 16 amino acids. V shed 0 bases and J shed 4 bases, with 14 bases lying between them. Germline CDR1 reads SGHRS; CDR2 reads YFSETQ. The CDR3 DNA reads TGCGCCAGCAGCTTGGATGGGACACCTGGAGGAAACACCATATATTTT. Translating gives CASSLDGTPGGNTIYF.

The chain employs TRBV28 and TRBJ1-2; TRBD1 matches 7 bases. The CDR3 is 13 residues long. Germline V lookup: CDR1 MDHEN, CDR2 SYDVKM. V dropped 2 bases and J dropped 3; count of bases not matched to a gene: 0. This CDR3 reads CASSLTGDYGYTF. CDR3 bases: TGTGCCAGCAGTTTAACAGGGGACTATGGCTACACCTTC.

The DNA of the CDR3 is TGTGCCAGCAGTGAGGTAACACAGGGGTGGAGAGCTGCAACTAATGAAAAACTGTTTTTT. The encoded protein is CASSEVTQGWRAATNEKLFF. The chain links TRBV6-1 to TRBJ1-4, with TRBD1 matching over 7 bases. Germline trimming cut 3 bases from V and 0 bases from J; bases unmatched to any gene: 16. The CDR3 consists of 20 residues. The V gene's germline CDR1 is MNHNS and CDR2 SASEGT.

V is TRBV28 and J is TRBJ2-7; 7 bases map to TRBD2. The CDR3 runs 15 residues. Germline CDR1 and CDR2: MDHEN and SYDVKM. V lost 3 bases and J lost 4; bases outside the gene matches: 9. The CDR3 reads CASSLFRGDPYEQYF. CDR3 DNA sequence: TGTGCCAGCAGTTTGTTCCGGGGGGACCCTTACGAGCAGTACTTC.

CDR3 loop: CASTETGSNGYTF. CDR3 DNA sequence: TGTGCCAGCACCGAGACAGGGTCCAATGGCTACACCTTC. The chain is built from TRBV5-4 and TRBJ1-2; 7 bases match TRBD1. V trimming: 6 bases; J trimming: 6 bases; junction bases outside the gene matches: 8. The CDR3 sequence is 13 residues long. Germline V lookup: CDR1 SGHNT, CDR2 YYREEE (reference sequence).

The rearrangement uses TRBV7-8 and TRBJ2-1; a possible D gene is TRBD1 (5 bases). The germline V and J ends were trimmed by 7 bases and 5 bases, with 12 bases remaining between them. This CDR3 is built from 13 residues. The V gene's germline CDR1 is SGHVS and CDR2 FQNEAQ. The CDR3 reads CASNRFYHNEQFF. CDR3 coding DNA: TGTGCCAGCAACAGGTTCTATCACAATGAGCAGTTCTTC.

This clone was seen once. CDR3 in DNA: TGTGCCAGCAGCCAGGGGACAGGGTATGGCTACACCTTC. Its protein product is CASSQGTGYGYTF. The chain joins TRBV6-5 to TRBJ1-2; 9 bases fit TRBD1. Unmatched junction bases numbered 4, after V lost 6 bases and J lost 5 bases. This CDR3 comprises 13 residues. Germline V gene data show CDR1 as MNHEY and CDR2 as SVGAGI.

This clone was observed a handful of times. The gene calls are TRBV2 and TRBJ2-7; D might be TRBD1 (5 bases). The CDR3 runs to 14 residues. CDR1 and CDR2 from the germline V gene are SNHLY and FYNNEI. The germline V and J ends were trimmed by 4 bases and 0 bases, with 10 bases remaining between them. CDR3 coding DNA: TGTGCCAGCAGTGGGGGCTATGGCTCCTACGAGCAGTACTTC. Encoded protein: CASSGGYGSYEQYF.

The chain recombines TRBV6-6 with TRBJ1-6; a possible D gene is TRBD1 (6 bases). CDR3 length: 12 residues. The ends were cut back, 5 bases at V and 10 bases at J, with 9 bases in the middle. Germline CDR1 and CDR2: MNHNY and SVGAGI (reference sequence). For the CDR3, the DNA is TGTGCCAGCAGTCAGGGGTTGTCACCCCTCCACTTT. It is translated as CASSQGLSPLHF.

The CDR3 loop reads CASSSDRGPKGELFF. DNA of the CDR3: TGTGCCAGCAGCAGCGACAGGGGGCCTAAGGGGGAGCTGTTTTTT. The chain recombines TRBV28 with TRBJ2-2, with 10 positions matching TRBD1. V lost 6 bases, J lost 8 bases, and 9 bases stayed unmatched. The CDR3 consists of 15 residues. CDR1 is MDHEN, CDR2 SYDVKM, per germline.

The chain employs TRBV15 and TRBJ1-5; D unresolved. The CDR3 sequence is 15 residues long. CDR1 is LNHNV and CDR2 is YYDKDF in the germline V gene (reference sequence). V was shortened by 0 bases and J by 6 bases, with 12 bases between the two germline ends. The CDR3 reads CATSRDLGVSQPQHF. In DNA, the CDR3 is TGTGCCACCAGCAGAGATCTCGGGGTGAGTCAGCCCCAGCATTTT.

J is TRBJ1-1 and V is TRBV28; D gene ambiguous. This CDR3 has 12 amino acids. From germline, CDR1 is MDHEN and CDR2 SYDVKM. V was cut by 3 bases and J by 7 bases, with 9 bases left in between. The CDR3 is CASSFLQSEAFF. The CDR3 DNA reads as TGTGCCAGCAGTTTTTTACAGAGTGAAGCTTTCTTT.

The chain joins TRBV30 to TRBJ1-1; no clear D. Germline values: CDR1 GTSNPN, CDR2 SVGIG (reference sequence). Trimming cost V 4 bases and J 11 bases, with 11 bases left between them. CDR3 size: 10 residues. This CDR3 reads CAWTRIDAFF. CDR3 coding DNA: TGTGCCTGGACCAGGATTGACGCTTTCTTT.

The chain carries TRBV15 and TRBJ2-6, with D perhaps TRBD2 (5 bases). The germline V and J ends were trimmed by 2 bases and 2 bases, with 7 bases remaining between them. CDR1 and CDR2 (germline): LNHNV, YYDKDF (reference sequence). The CDR3 sequence is 15 residues long. CDR3 coding DNA: TGTGCCACCAGCAGACGGGAAGCTGGGGCCAACGTCCTGACTTTC. Its protein is CATSRREAGANVLTF.

The rearrangement links TRBV27 to TRBJ1-1; D gene uncertain. Germline V gene data show CDR1 as MNHEY and CDR2 as SMNVEV (reference sequence). The CDR3 sequence is 16 residues long. V gave up 0 bases and J gave up 1 base, with 12 bases separating them. The CDR3 reads CASSLSGGHPNTEAFF. CDR3 nucleotide sequence: TGTGCCAGCAGTTTATCGGGAGGGCACCCGAACACTGAAGCTTTCTTT.

This clone was counted between two and nine times. This rearrangement joins TRBV7-7 to TRBJ2-5; the D is unclear. V was trimmed by 6 bases and J by 2 bases, leaving 16 bases between them. The CDR3 is 15 residues long. The germline V gene encodes CDR1 SSHAT and CDR2 FNYEAQ (reference sequence). The CDR3 sequence is CASRNPRWRQETQYF. The DNA of the CDR3 is TGTGCCAGCAGGAACCCGCGGTGGCGGCAAGAGACCCAGTACTTC.

The sample holds one count of this clone. The gene calls are TRBV7-3 and TRBJ2-1; TRBD2 aligns across 15 bases. The CDR3 is 16 amino acids. CDR1 is SGHTA, CDR2 FQGTGA, per germline. Trimming cost V 2 bases and J 7 bases; bases outside gene matches: 3. The CDR3 here is CASSLVGTSGRNEQFF. The CDR3 DNA sequence: TGTGCCAGCAGCTTAGTCGGGACTAGCGGGAGGAATGAGCAGTTCTTC. The full variable domain, in which reference TRBV7-3 and TRBJ2-1 provide the parts outside the CDR3, is GAGVSQTPSNKVTEKGKYVELRCDPISGHTALYWYRQSLGQGPEFLIYFQGTGAADDSGLPNDRFFAVRPEGSVSTLKIQRTERGDSAVYLCASSLVGTSGRNEQFFGPGTRLTVL.

This clone was seen more than once but under ten times. The chain links TRBV4-1 to TRBJ2-1; D perhaps matches TRBD1 (6 bases). The CDR3 loop spans 12 amino acids. The V gene's germline CDR1 is MGHRA and CDR2 YSYEKL. Trimming pared 3 bases from V and 10 bases from J, leaving 10 bases between. Here the CDR3 reads CASSQAGTEQFF. DNA for the CDR3: TGCGCCAGCAGCCAGGCCGGGACAGAGCAGTTCTTC.

The J gene is TRBJ2-7, the V gene TRBV5-6, with a tentative D call TRBD1 (6 bases). The V end lost 6 bases, the J end lost 1 base, and 14 bases lay between the germline ends. Germline V gene sequence: CDR1 SGHDT, CDR2 YYEEEE. There are 14 residues in the CDR3. CDR3 protein: CASTRTATSYEQYF. The DNA of the CDR3 is TGTGCCAGCACGCGGACAGCCACGTCCTACGAGCAGTACTTC.